Listed below are T cell receptor beta chains from one sample, sequenced in a study of blood T cell repertoires in COVID-19. Profiled with immunoSEQ multiplex PCR; TCRdb holds only in-frame clones, not every one. The table has 190,000 or so clones, about 90% seen once. The material sequenced was peripheral blood. The receptors stem from a man aged 40-50 years with active or convalescent COVID-19. Both conserved end residues are part of each CDR3. The D gene is left open where the match is weak. Only some rows state a clone size, as once, few, many or a class for expanded clones.

TRBV11-2,-,TRBJ1-5,-,CASSLIGVNQPQHF,TGTGCCAGCAGCCTCATTGGAGTCAATCAGCCCCAGCATTTT
TRBV2,-,TRBJ2-2,-,CASSILPPTNTGELFF,TGTGCCAGCAGCATTCTCCCACCTACGAACACCGGGGAGCTGTTTTTT
TRBV2,-,TRBJ1-1,TRBD1,CASSDRGSGRSLNTEAFF,TGTGCCAGCAGTGACAGGGGGTCTGGAAGGTCCCTGAACACTGAAGCTTTCTTT
TRBV5-1,-,TRBJ1-4,TRBD1,CASSSTGYNEKLFF,TGCGCCAGCAGCTCGACAGGGTATAATGAAAAACTGTTTTTT
TRBV6-5,-,TRBJ1-2,-,CASTVLDSLYGYTF,TGTGCCAGCACCGTGTTAGACTCGCTCTATGGCTACACCTTC
TRBV6-2/TRBV6-3,-,TRBJ2-1,TRBD2,CASSSRDYRSYNEQFF,TGTGCCAGCAGTTCCCGGGACTACCGCTCCTACAATGAGCAGTTCTTC
TRBV28,-,TRBJ2-7,TRBD1,CASSSVDRVTHEQYF,TGTGCCAGCAGTTCTGTTGACAGGGTAACTCACGAGCAGTACTTC
TRBV5-1,-,TRBJ2-7,-,CASSLSLGTPTYEQYF,TGCGCCAGCAGCTTATCCCTCGGGACACCAACCTACGAGCAGTACTTC
TRBV9,-,TRBJ1-1,-,CASSGGGLNTEAFF,TGTGCCAGCAGCGGTGGGGGGTTGAACACTGAAGCTTTCTTT
TRBV24-1,-,TRBJ2-5,-,CATSGPARTQYF,TGTGCCACCAGTGGCCCAGCGCGGACCCAGTACTTC
TRBV6-5,-,TRBJ2-7,-,CASSRSRLVNEQYF,TGTGCCAGCAGCCGCTCGCGACTAGTAAACGAGCAGTACTTC
TRBV7-3,once,TRBJ2-2,TRBD2,CASSPSGGANTGELFF,TGTGCCAGCAGCCCTAGCGGGGGGGCGAACACCGGGGAGCTGTTTTTT
TRBV10-3,-,TRBJ1-1,-,CAIRRTDVTEAFF,TGTGCCATCAGGAGGACTGATGTCACTGAAGCTTTCTTT
TRBV18,-,TRBJ1-1,TRBD1,CASSPLRLGQGFTEAFF,TGTGCCAGCTCACCACTGCGCTTGGGACAGGGGTTCACTGAAGCTTTCTTT
TRBV9,-,TRBJ2-7,TRBD1,CASSPGQGYEQYF,TGTGCCAGCAGCCCAGGACAGGGCTACGAGCAGTACTTC
TRBV7-2,-,TRBJ1-3,TRBD1,CASRPDRARSGNTIYF,TGTGCCAGCAGGCCGGACAGGGCCCGCTCTGGAAACACCATATATTTT
TRBV5-1,-,TRBJ2-2,-,CASSLVRGLNTGELFF,TGCGCCAGCAGCTTGGTGCGCGGACTGAACACCGGGGAGCTGTTTTTT
TRBV9,-,TRBJ1-2,TRBD1,CASSAHDRGYGYTF,TGTGCCAGCAGCGCCCATGACAGGGGATATGGCTACACCTTC
TRBV5-6,-,TRBJ1-6,TRBD1,CASSADRGTRSPLHF,TGTGCCAGCAGCGCCGACAGGGGGACCCGTTCACCCCTCCACTTT
TRBV27,-,TRBJ2-6,-,CASSLLSGANVLTF,TGTGCCAGCAGTTTGCTATCTGGGGCCAACGTCCTGACTTTC
TRBV7-9,few,TRBJ2-5,TRBD2,CASSLVLLAGPQETQYF,TGTGCCAGCAGCTTAGTCCTCCTAGCGGGGCCTCAAGAGACCCAGTACTTC
TRBV2,-,TRBJ2-7,-,CATSLRGLSYEQYF,TGTGCCACATCCCTCAGGGGTCTAAGCTACGAGCAGTACTTC
TRBV2,-,TRBJ1-5,-,CASTRTHYSNQPQHF,TGTGCCAGCACCCGGACACATTATAGCAATCAGCCCCAGCATTTT
TRBV7-9,-,TRBJ1-1,-,CASSPPVGRIEAFF,TGTGCCAGCAGCCCCCCTGTGGGGCGCATAGAAGCTTTCTTT
TRBV3-1/TRBV3-2,-,TRBJ2-7,TRBD1,CASSQPGTGGNEQYF,TGTGCCAGCAGCCAACCCGGGACAGGGGGTAACGAGCAGTACTTC
TRBV11-1,once,TRBJ2-5,-,CASSSSATRETQYF,TGTGCCAGCAGCTCCTCGGCAACGAGGGAGACCCAGTACTTC
TRBV6-5,-,TRBJ1-3,TRBD1,CASSYGTGRGNTIYF,TGTGCCAGCAGTTACGGGACAGGACGCGGAAACACCATATATTTT
TRBV6-5,-,TRBJ1-2,TRBD1,CASSYSQGADGYTF,TGTGCCAGCAGTTATTCACAGGGGGCAGATGGCTACACCTTC
TRBV14,-,TRBJ2-2,-,CASSQSGGRNTGELFF,TGTGCCAGCAGCCAGTCCGGGGGAAGGAACACCGGGGAGCTGTTTTTT
TRBV4-3,-,TRBJ2-3,TRBD2,CASSQETSGVFTDTQYF,TGCGCCAGCAGCCAAGAGACGAGCGGGGTGTTTACAGATACGCAGTATTTT
TRBV7-2,once,TRBJ2-7,-,CASTPGREVYEQYF,TGTGCCAGCACCCCTGGCAGGGAGGTCTACGAGCAGTACTTC
TRBV27,-,TRBJ1-2,TRBD1,CASRPGTVRYGYTF,TGTGCCAGCAGACCGGGGACAGTTCGATATGGCTACACCTTC
TRBV27,-,TRBJ2-7,TRBD2,CASSGYGTSGEVYEQYF,TGTGCCAGCAGTGGCTACGGGACTAGCGGGGAGGTCTACGAGCAGTACTTC